This T cell receptor beta chain appears in the sequencing data of a study of spatial heterogeneity in lung cancer. Overall study context: Within raw reads, each unique TCR and UMI combination appeared on average more than ten times.

Using its own MiXCR run on the 5' RACE reads, TCRdb lists one record per CDR3 protein. Of some 8,700 distinct CDR3 sequences listed, over 5% were seen once; the top ten hold approximately 25%. Germline V gene lookup returns CDR1 SSHAT and CDR2 FNYEAQ (reference sequence). CDR3 length equals 15 residues. This clonotype was observed many times. The target antigen is unknown. An end of the junction does not agree with germline; a read error may underlie this. Overall study results and limits: The study found that expanded intratumoral alpha and beta TCR counts tracked tumor mutation counts.

Stated time point: sample taken at primary tumor resection. The receptor was isolated from a male donor with early-stage non-small cell lung cancer. The sequencing here drew on lung tumor tissue, taken at surgery. V and J are TRBV7-7 and TRBJ2-5; D possibly corresponds to TRBD2 (5 bases). The CDR3 DNA is TGTGCTAGCAGCTTAGAAGTGGGAGCTGGAGAGACCCAGTACTTC. Its translation: CASSLEVGAGETQYF.